This note documents a single T cell receptor beta chain sequence. Cohort placement rested on clinical history that participants reported themselves. The data were produced by immunoSEQ multiplex PCR, yet TCRdb's version contains in-frame clones alone and is incomplete. The sample has under 200,000 clones; roughly 86% are singletons. The sample belongs to a study of blood T cell repertoires in COVID-19. Turning to the study itself: Donors in the United States, Italy and Spain gave samples during acute or convalescent COVID-19.

The sequenced sample consisted of PBMCs or T cells enriched from blood (not recorded which). The source of this sequence is a man between 35 and 55 years old with acute COVID-19.

The CDR3 here is CASSLWSRSGELFF. CDR3 DNA: TGTGCCAGCAGCTTATGGTCGCGGTCCGGGGAGCTGTTTTTT. The rearrangement links TRBV7-2 to TRBJ2-2, with no clear D. V lost 2 bases to trimming and J lost 6 bases, with 10 bases between them. Looked up from germline, CDR1 is SGHTA and CDR2 is FQGNSA. This CDR3 is 14 amino acids long. Supplemented by reference TRBV7-2 and TRBJ2-2, the full variable domain reads GAGVSQSPSNKVTEKGKDVELRCDPISGHTALYWYRQSLGQGLEFLIYFQGNSAPDKSGLPSDRFSAERTGGSVSTLTIQRTQQEDSAVYLCASSLWSRSGELFFGEGSRLTVL.